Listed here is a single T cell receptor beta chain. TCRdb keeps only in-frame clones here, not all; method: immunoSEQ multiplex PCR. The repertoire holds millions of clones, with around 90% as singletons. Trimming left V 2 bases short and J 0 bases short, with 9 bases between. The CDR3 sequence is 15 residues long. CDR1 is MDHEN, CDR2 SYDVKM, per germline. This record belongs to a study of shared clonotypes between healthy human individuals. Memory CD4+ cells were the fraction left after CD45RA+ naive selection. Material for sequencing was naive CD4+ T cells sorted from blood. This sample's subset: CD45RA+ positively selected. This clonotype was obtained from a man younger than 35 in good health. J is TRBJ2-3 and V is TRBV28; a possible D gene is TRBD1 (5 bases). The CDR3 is CASSLRGGSTDTQYF. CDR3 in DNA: TGTGCCAGCAGTTTAAGGGGTGGAAGCACAGATACGCAGTATTTT.